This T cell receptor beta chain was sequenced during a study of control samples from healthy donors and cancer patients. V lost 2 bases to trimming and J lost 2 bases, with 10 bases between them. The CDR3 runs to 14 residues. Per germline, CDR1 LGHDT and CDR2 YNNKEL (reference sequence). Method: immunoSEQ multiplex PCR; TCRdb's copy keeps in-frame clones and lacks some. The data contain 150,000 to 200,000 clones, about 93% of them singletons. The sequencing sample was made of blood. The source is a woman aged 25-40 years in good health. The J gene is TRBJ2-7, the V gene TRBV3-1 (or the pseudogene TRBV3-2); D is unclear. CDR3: CASSQKRRPYEQYF. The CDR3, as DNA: TGTGCCAGCAGCCAAAAACGCCGGCCCTACGAGCAGTACTTC.